This T cell receptor (beta chain) was sequenced in a study of post-analysis software for immune sequencing data (dated by TCRdb to the mid-2010s). Broadly, across the study: Disease courses on record covered relapsing-remitting, secondary progressive and progressive-relapsing multiple sclerosis, though some patients had no subtype annotation. A subset of samples was prepared in parallel using single-end sample barcoding, then pooled and co-amplified after Illumina adapter ligation. The patient repertoires were compared against 11 previously published healthy control repertoires obtained from donors aged about 6 to 28 years. Summary of the overall study and its limitations: When samples were clustered directly using the F measure, samples prepared in the same batch co-clustered strongly, which prompted a batch-effect correction. Compared with controls, multiple sclerosis patients had significantly lower normalized Chao1 diversity, a finding suggesting substantial peripheral T-cell clonal expansion. Patients showed significantly higher frequencies than controls for about 5 TRBV segments, among them TRBV5-6, TRBV5-1 and TRBV20-1. The control group was slightly older than the multiple sclerosis patient group.

The library was generated by PCR. Data came from an Illumina HiSeq 2500. To reduce PCR and sequencing biases, unique molecular identifiers were incorporated into the TCR beta cDNA libraries. Some 500,000 cDNA molecules were obtained for every 1 to 10 million input T cells, so each molecule roughly corresponded to one T cell. The patient libraries were prepared and sequenced with the same protocol used for the earlier healthy control dataset. Samples belonging to the same batch were prepared together, multiplexed and sequenced on a shared HiSeq lane. Per the authors' processing: Raw barcoded reads were processed with MIGEC, and single-read molecular identifier groups were discarded before consensus assembly and CDR3 extraction. VDJtools was used for post-analysis of the clonotype tables, and diversity was normalized by down-sampling every dataset to the size of the smallest sample. To correct batch-related cross-sample contamination, repertoire overlap clustering matched CDR3 amino acid sequences but not nucleotide sequences. Clones were called with MiXCR by TCRdb after fastp trimmed the public reads at Q25, and only in-frame beta chains were retained. When rows share a CDR3 protein, they turn into one entry using the most common DNA and genes. TCRdb's processing, not the authors' own work, is the source of the V and J calls. The sample contains about 800,000 distinct CDR3 sequences, 25% to 30% of them found a single time. Roughly 0.53% of the sample is in the top ten clones.

This clonotype was detected a few times. It lacks a known antigen. The input lacks base qualities; no much larger clone sits a single base away. TCR beta repertoires were profiled from peripheral blood of under 15 young patients with multiple sclerosis to demonstrate the VDJtools post-analysis software. The multiple sclerosis patients were children and adolescents ranging in age from about 6 to 16 years. The CDR3 runs 14 amino acids, cysteine and phenylalanine included. Of the read, only the CDR3 DNA is kept; its 42 bases are in frame from base 1. Deletion took 4 bases off V and 9 bases off J, with a span of 14 bases between the germline ends. Based on the germline V gene (reference sequence), the CDR1 and CDR2 sequences are SGHKS and YYEKEE.

Sample: blood. The V and J segments used are TRBV5-5 and TRBJ1-6; the D gene is perhaps TRBD1, on 6 matching bases. The receptor was isolated from a girl between 5 and 17 years old with multiple sclerosis. The CDR3 sequence is CASSHPGGVSPLHF. The DNA sequence follows: TGTGCCAGCAGCCACCCCGGGGGCGTTTCACCCCTCCACTTT.